The 9 T cell receptor beta chains presented below share a single source sample, sequenced in a study of neurological immune-mediated disorders. Time point noted: longitudinal time-point 2. Each CDR3 protein is one row after TCRdb ran MiXCR on the 5' RACE reads. The sample records some 80,000 distinct CDR3 sequences, 4.5% to 7.5% being singletons. Sequencing used PBMCs. The receptors come from a woman aged 60-70 years with multiple sclerosis.

This clonotype was counted at least ten times. The chain employs TRBV5-1 and TRBJ2-5; maybe TRBD1 (5 bases). Germline V lookup: CDR1 SGHRS, CDR2 YFSETQ. Trimming took off 2 bases at V and 2 bases at J, with 7 bases between the two ends. The CDR3 covers 13 residues. CDR3 sequence reads: CASSFPGQETQYF. The CDR3 nucleotides read TGCGCCAGCAGCTTCCCAGGGCAAGAGACCCAGTACTTC.

This clonotype was seen ten or more times. This rearrangement joins TRBV11-2 to TRBJ1-1, with D perhaps TRBD1 (6 bases). With 5 bases removed from V and 10 bases from J, the gap between germline ends came to 23 bases. Germline values: CDR1 SGHAT, CDR2 FQNNGV. This CDR3 comprises 15 residues. The CDR3 protein is CASSLEGGGGIGAFF. The CDR3 DNA reads TGTGCCAGCAGCCTGGAGGGGGGCGGGGGAATTGGAGCTTTCTTT.

This clonotype was seen ten or more times. The chain links TRBV5-1 to TRBJ1-4; D is possibly TRBD1 (5 bases). Per the germline V gene, CDR1 is SGHRS and CDR2 is YFSETQ. V lost 0 bases and J 6 bases, leaving 15 bases between the germline ends. The CDR3 loop spans 16 amino acids. The CDR3 is CASSLGHRLLDEKLFF. CDR3 sequence (DNA): TGCGCCAGCAGCTTGGGACACAGGTTATTGGATGAAAAACTGTTTTTT.

This clonotype was counted ten times or more. J is TRBJ2-5 and V is TRBV14, with D maybe TRBD1 (5 bases). The CDR3 has 15 residues. CDR1 and CDR2 from the germline V gene are SGHDN and FVKESK. V lost 4 bases, J lost 5 bases, and 17 bases lay in between. CDR3 loop: CASSPARVKGETQYF. CDR3 DNA: TGTGCCAGCAGCCCGGCCAGGGTTAAAGGGGAGACCCAGTACTTC.

Ten or more counts support this clonotype. This sequence joins TRBV6-1 and TRBJ2-7; the D gene is possibly TRBD1 (5 bases). Germline CDR1 MNHNS, CDR2 SASEGT. This CDR3 comprises 13 residues. Trimming removed 7 bases from V and 5 bases from J, with 15 bases in between. The CDR3 here is CASNTRGRNEQYF. For the CDR3, the DNA is TGTGCCAGCAACACAAGGGGCAGAAACGAGCAGTACTTC.

This clonotype was seen ten or more times. The J gene is TRBJ1-5, the V gene TRBV7-9; a possible D gene is TRBD1 (5 bases). Between the trimmed V and J ends, which lost 4 bases and 5 bases, there was a span of 18 bases. Per germline, CDR1 SEHNR and CDR2 FQNEAQ (reference sequence). There are 16 residues in the CDR3. CDR3: CASSSDLSGVDQPQHF. DNA for the CDR3: TGTGCCAGCAGCTCCGATCTGTCGGGGGTAGATCAGCCCCAGCATTTT. Using reference TRBV7-9 and TRBJ1-5 for the parts outside the CDR3, the full variable domain is DTGVSQNPRHKITKRGQNVTFRCDPISEHNRLYWYRQTLGQGPEFLTYFQNEAQLEKSRLLSDRFSAERPKGSFSTLEIQRTEQGDSAMYLCASSSDLSGVDQPQHFGDGTRLSIL.

Many counts were recorded for this clonotype. This chain links TRBV6-5 with TRBJ2-4, with 11 bases identical to TRBD2. Germline loops: CDR1 MNHEY, CDR2 SVGAGI. V lost 6 bases and J lost 10; bases outside the gene matches: 8. The CDR3 sequence is 14 residues long. Written as DNA, the CDR3 is TGTGCCAGCAGCCCGGGACTAGCGGTACTAATTCAGTACTTC. Amino acid sequence: CASSPGLAVLIQYF.

The chain links TRBV18 to TRBJ1-2; perhaps TRBD1 as D (5 bases). Trimming removed 4 bases at V and 2 bases at J, with 5 bases between. CDR3 length: 12 amino acids. The V gene's germline CDR1 is KGHSH and CDR2 LQKENI. The CDR3 DNA reads as TGTGCCAGCTCACAGGGGAACTATGGCTACACCTTC. This sequence encodes CASSQGNYGYTF.

This clonotype occurred many times. The V call is TRBV7-8, the J call TRBJ2-5; 10 nucleotides agree with TRBD1. CDR1 is SGHVS and CDR2 is FQNEAQ in the germline V gene. The CDR3 loop spans 16 amino acids. Trimming at V came to 2 bases and at J to 0 bases, leaving 3 bases not matched to a gene. CDR3 residues: CASSLSGTGDQETQYF. CDR3 in DNA: TGTGCCAGCAGCTTATCCGGGACAGGGGACCAAGAGACCCAGTACTTC.